The TCR beta chain under discussion was sequenced for a study of T cells in Graves' hyperthyroidism and ophthalmopathy. Reasons for excluding patients were uncontrolled infection, other autoimmune disease, pregnancy or lactation. Ten or more counts support this clonotype. Its antigen is undetermined. RNA transcripts served as the template for amplifying TCR beta CDR3 regions. The HTBI set primed first-round TCR CDR3 RT-PCR. TCRdb redid the calling of the multiplex PCR reads with MiXCR, one entry per CDR3 protein. The sample has about 540,000 distinct CDR3 sequences, more than 45% seen once; the top ten hold about 7.8%. Study-wide results and caveats: The model forecast ophthalmopathy, anticipating it by a median around 6.5 months before onset.

V trimming: 2 bases; J trimming: 9 bases; junction bases outside the gene matches: 8. The CDR3 contains 16 residues. Germline lookup yields CDR1 SGHVS and CDR2 FQNEAQ. This sequence was found in a woman in her late teens or twenties with Graves' hyperthyroidism. The sequencing sample was made of peripheral blood or thyroid tissue (not recorded which). This sequence joins TRBV7-8 and TRBJ2-6; 9 positions agree with TRBD1. CDR3 loop: CASSLLGTGNVNVLTF. CDR3 nucleotide sequence: TGTGCCAGCAGCTTACTTGGGACAGGGAACGTCAACGTCCTGACTTTC.